These 21 T cell receptor beta chains share one sample of origin, sequenced in a study of beta chain features in type 1 diabetes. Investigators reverse transcribed all isolated RNA, so they sequenced expressed TCRB transcripts. The repertoire was sequenced with immunoSEQ multiplex PCR; TCRdb's copy has only in-frame clones and lacks some. The sample has about 270,000 clones, roughly 15% seen once. Sequencing input: naive CD4+ T cells from blood. These receptor sequences come from a woman aged 40 to 50 in good health.

This clone has a handful of counts. The chain joins TRBV7-9 to TRBJ1-1; D may be TRBD1 (6 bases). Trimming cost V 4 bases and J 5 bases, with 11 bases left between them. The CDR3 extends over 13 amino acids. Germline V CDR1 and CDR2: SEHNR, FQNEAQ (reference sequence). DNA of the CDR3: TGTGCCAGCAGCTCCTCAGGGGATACTGAAGCTTTCTTT. Its translation is CASSSSGDTEAFF.

J is TRBJ2-6 and V is TRBV25-1; D may be TRBD1 (5 bases). Between the trimmed V and J ends, which lost 7 bases and 3 bases, there was a span of 10 bases. CDR1 and CDR2 (germline): MGHDK, SYGVNS. This CDR3 is 14 amino acids long. The CDR3 here is CASTWTNGANVLTF. In DNA, the CDR3 is TGTGCCAGCACCTGGACAAATGGGGCCAACGTCCTGACTTTC.

V gene TRBV2 combines with J gene TRBJ2-5; 10 nucleotides line up with TRBD2. V lost 7 bases and J lost 5; bases outside the gene matches: 13. The germline gives CDR1 SNHLY, CDR2 FYNNEI. The CDR3 covers 16 residues. The DNA of the CDR3 is TGTGCCAGCACCTCTAACAGCGGGGGGGCCTGGGAGACCCAGTACTTC. This codes for CASTSNSGGAWETQYF.

The table lists this clone with a few counts. The rearrangement joins TRBV7-9 to TRBJ2-3; weak D call: TRBD1 (5 bases). Trimming took off 0 bases at V and 2 bases at J, with 9 bases between the two ends. Germline values: CDR1 SEHNR, CDR2 FQNEAQ (reference sequence). This CDR3 spans 15 amino acids. The CDR3 loop is CASSLAGQVTDTQYF. CDR3 in DNA: TGTGCCAGCAGCTTAGCGGGGCAGGTCACAGATACGCAGTATTTT.

This clone has just a few counts. The chain carries TRBV2 and TRBJ2-1; 14 bases map to TRBD2. J lost 1 base, V lost 6 bases, and 8 bases had no gene match. Germline V gene lookup returns CDR1 SNHLY and CDR2 FYNNEI. CDR3 length: 18 amino acids. CDR3 bases: TGTGCCAGCAGCGCGACTAGCGGGGGGGCTGGATCCTACAATGAGCAGTTCTTC. The encoded protein is CASSATSGGAGSYNEQFF. Together with reference TRBV2 and TRBJ2-1, the CDR3 gives the full variable domain: EPEVTQTPSHQVTQMGQEVILRCVPISNHLYFYWYRQILGQKVEFLVSFYNNEISEKSEIFDDQFSVERPDGSNFTLKIRSTKLEDSAMYFCASSATSGGAGSYNEQFFGPGTRLTVL.

The rearrangement uses TRBV6-6 and TRBJ2-3; possibly TRBD1 for D (6 bases). There are 13 residues in the CDR3. V dropped 5 bases and J dropped 5 bases, with 11 bases sitting between them. CDR1 and CDR2 from the germline V gene are MNHNY and SVGAGI (reference sequence). CDR3 loop: CASSQARGDTQYF. The CDR3 nucleotides read TGTGCCAGCAGTCAAGCCAGGGGAGATACGCAGTATTTT.

The chain uses TRBV27 and TRBJ2-2; D gene uncertain. This CDR3 has 13 amino acids. Germline V gives CDR1 MNHEY, CDR2 SMNVEV (reference sequence). V lost 4 bases to trimming and J lost 4 bases, with 7 bases between them. The DNA of the CDR3 is TGTGCCAGCAGTTACTACTCCACCGGGGAGCTGTTTTTT. This translates into CASSYYSTGELFF.

The gene calls are TRBV9 and TRBJ2-2; TRBD2 matches 11 bases. CDR3 size: 18 residues. Looked up from germline, CDR1 is SGDLS and CDR2 is YYNGEE. After removal of 1 base from V and 4 bases from J, the junction contained 9 bases not matched to a gene. The CDR3 bases are TGTGCCAGCAGCGTAAGGCTAGCGGGGGGTCTTGGCACCGGGGAGCTGTTTTTT. Amino acid sequence: CASSVRLAGGLGTGELFF.

This clone was counted a few times. The V gene is TRBV4-1, the J gene TRBJ1-2; TRBD1 is a possible D gene (6 bases). Germline V gene sequence: CDR1 MGHRA, CDR2 YSYEKL. The V end was cut by 0 bases, the J end by 3 bases, with 14 bases between. This CDR3 comprises 16 residues. The CDR3, as DNA: TGCGCCAGCAGCCAAGAGTCGGCAGGGGTATACTATGGCTACACCTTC. Its translation is CASSQESAGVYYGYTF.

This clone showed up just a few times. CDR3 in DNA: TGCGCCAGCAGCCCCCTGGGTTCAGGGCAAGTTGAGCCCCAGCATTTT. Translated, it gives CASSPLGSGQVEPQHF. The chain joins TRBV4-1 to TRBJ1-5, with D possibly TRBD1 on 5 matching bases. V was clipped by 4 bases and J by 8 bases, with 21 bases between them. The CDR3 is made up of 16 amino acids. Germline CDR1 reads MGHRA; CDR2 reads YSYEKL.

The genes are TRBV19 and TRBJ2-7; 10 bases line up with TRBD2. V lost 4 bases and J lost 0; bases outside the gene matches: 0. The germline CDR1 and CDR2 sequences are LNHDA and SQIVND (reference sequence). CDR3 length: 14 residues. CDR3 loop: CASSTSGSSYEQYF. DNA of the CDR3: TGTGCCAGTAGTACTAGCGGGAGCTCCTACGAGCAGTACTTC. Together with reference TRBV19 and TRBJ2-7, the CDR3 gives the full variable domain: DGGITQSPKYLFRKEGQNVTLSCEQNLNHDAMYWYRQDPGQGLRLIYYSQIVNDFQKGDIAEGYSVSREKKESFPLTVTSAQKNPTAFYLCASSTSGSSYEQYFGPGTRLTVT.

The chain recombines TRBV11-2 with TRBJ2-7; TRBD1 is a possible D gene (5 bases). The CDR3 is made up of 13 amino acids. Between the trimmed V and J ends, which lost 2 bases and 4 bases, there was a span of 9 bases. The V gene's germline CDR1 is SGHAT and CDR2 FQNNGV. This CDR3 is CASSLRGSYEQYF. CDR3 coding DNA: TGTGCCAGCAGCTTAAGGGGCAGTTACGAGCAGTACTTC. Full variable domain (missing parts from reference TRBV11-2 and TRBJ2-7): EAGVAQSPRYKIIEKRQSVAFWCNPISGHATLYWYQQILGQGPKLLIQFQNNGVVDDSQLPKDRFSAERLKGVDSTLKIQPAKLEDSAVYLCASSLRGSYEQYFGPGTRLTVT.

This chain uses TRBV7-8 with TRBJ1-3; 7 positions agree with TRBD1. CDR1 and CDR2 (germline): SGHVS, FQNEAQ. The CDR3 spans 17 residues. Losses at the gene ends were 5 bases for V and 0 bases for J; bases not matched to a gene: 10. The CDR3 spells CASSPVSGGSSGNTIYF. Written as DNA, the CDR3 is TGTGCCAGCAGCCCGGTATCAGGGGGATCCTCTGGAAACACCATATATTTT. Filled out from reference TRBV7-8 and TRBJ1-3, the complete variable domain reads GAGVSQSPRYKVAKRGQDVALRCDPISGHVSLFWYQQALGQGPEFLTYFQNEAQLDKSGLPSDRFFAERPEGSVSTLKIQRTQQEDSAVYLCASSPVSGGSSGNTIYFGEGSWLTVV.

This clone was observed a handful of times. The junction departs from the called germline gene at one end, perhaps through a read error. The J gene is TRBJ2-5, the V gene TRBV7-7; 9 positions agree with TRBD2. The CDR3 is 15 residues long. CDR1 and CDR2 (germline): SSHAT, FNYEAQ (reference sequence). The CDR3 is CASSLPGTSRETQYF. As DNA, the CDR3 is TGTGCTAGCAGCTTGCCCGGGACTAGCCGCGAGACCCAGTACTTC.

The rearrangement links TRBV5-6 to TRBJ2-7, with TRBD1 matching over 8 bases. Germline CDR1 reads SGHDT; CDR2 reads YYEEEE. This CDR3 contains 15 residues. Trimming at V came to 0 bases and at J to 7 bases, leaving 9 bases not matched to a gene. CDR3 protein: CASSLVPGGSGEQYF. CDR3 nucleotide sequence: TGTGCCAGCAGCTTGGTTCCAGGGGGCTCGGGGGAGCAGTACTTC. The full variable domain, its missing parts supplied by reference TRBV5-6 and TRBJ2-7, is DAGVTQSPTHLIKTRGQQVTLRCSPKSGHDTVSWYQQALGQGPQFIFQYYEEEERQRGNFPDRFSGHQFPNYSSELNVNALLLGDSALYLCASSLVPGGSGEQYFGPGTRLTVT.

This clone has a handful of counts. The chain employs TRBV2 and TRBJ1-2; no reliable D call. The V end lost 7 bases, the J end lost 8 bases, and 17 bases lay between the germline ends. There are 13 residues in the CDR3. CDR1 and CDR2 (germline): SNHLY, FYNNEI. CDR3 sequence (DNA): TGTGCCAGCATGAGGTTGAGTTCTGAAGGCTACACCTTC. As protein: CASMRLSSEGYTF.

This clone was detected a few times. The rearrangement joins TRBV6-1 to TRBJ2-2; 8 bases fit TRBD2. The CDR3 is 18 amino acids. V shed 0 bases and J 9 bases; nucleotides not matched to a gene: 15. Germline CDR1 MNHNS, CDR2 SASEGT. The CDR3 loop reads CASSEALVSGGFARELFF. Here the CDR3 DNA reads TGTGCCAGCAGTGAAGCGTTGGTCAGCGGGGGCTTTGCCCGGGAGCTGTTTTTT.

The chain couples TRBV1 to TRBJ2-3; no DNA check was done on the table's D call, TRBD2. TRBV1 constitutes a pseudogene. The CDR3 length is 11 residues. Here the CDR3 DNA reads TGCACCAGCAGCCCGAGGAGTACGCAGTATTTT. This translates into CTSSPRSTQYF.

This clone occurred a few times. The V call is TRBV19, the J call TRBJ1-6; 8 bases are a match to TRBD1. Germline loops: CDR1 LNHDA, CDR2 SQIVND (reference sequence). J gave up 9 bases and V 1 base, and 5 bases lay outside the gene matches. The CDR3 runs to 15 residues. DNA for the CDR3: TGTGCCAGTAGTATAGGACAGGGGTCAATTTCACCCCTCCACTTT. This gives the protein CASSIGQGSISPLHF.

This sequence joins TRBV5-1 and TRBJ2-5; weak D call: TRBD1 (6 bases). Trimming left V 4 bases short and J 5 bases short, with 15 bases between. Germline CDR1 is SGHRS and CDR2 is YFSETQ. The CDR3 runs to 14 residues. The DNA for the CDR3 is TGCGCCAGCAGCCACAGGGCTGGATCGGAGACCCAGTACTTC. It codes for CASSHRAGSETQYF.

This clone was observed a handful of times. This chain links TRBV4-1 with TRBJ2-7; 8 bases match TRBD2. Unmatched junction bases numbered 15, after V lost 2 bases and J lost 6 bases. CDR3 length: 17 residues. Looked up from germline, CDR1 is MGHRA and CDR2 is YSYEKL. CDR3 nucleotide sequence: TGCGCCAGCAGCCAACTGGTAGGCTCAGCGGGGGAAACCGAGCAGTACTTC. Translated, it gives CASSQLVGSAGETEQYF.